The 18 T cell receptor beta chains presented below share a single source sample, sequenced in a study of cytomegalovirus exposure and HLA in healthy donors (TCRdb year 2017). The library relied on the immunoSEQ multiplex PCR assay. Entries here come from immuneACCESS through TCRdb and include only in-frame sequences with V and J called. Some clones fail to appear in such tables; in the studies checked, an unresolved V gene covers under half of the shortfall, and the cause of the remainder is unknown. This sample is represented by some 200,000 clones; around nine tenths of them were singletons. The top ten constitute less than 9.5% of the sample. The sample taken for sequencing was PBMCs. All receptors derive from a young man in good health and CMV-seropositive.

The chain is built from TRBV6-1 and TRBJ1-1, with D possibly being TRBD1 (5 bases). Germline V CDR1 and CDR2: MNHNS, SASEGT. V gave up 6 bases and J gave up 4 bases, with 9 bases separating them. This CDR3 spans 12 amino acids. The CDR3 loop is CASSPGGTEAFF. DNA for the CDR3: TGTGCCAGCAGCCCCGGGGGCACTGAAGCTTTCTTT.

This clone appeared once. The J gene is TRBJ2-1, the V gene TRBV4-1; 10 nucleotides line up with TRBD2. The germline CDR1 and CDR2 sequences are MGHRA and YSYEKL. This CDR3 is built from 17 residues. Trimming took 4 bases from V and 7 from J; bases not matched to a gene: 13. The CDR3 sequence: CASSREASGGALNEQFF. The CDR3 nucleotides are TGCGCCAGCAGCCGAGAGGCCAGCGGGGGGGCCTTGAATGAGCAGTTCTTC.

V is TRBV9 and J is TRBJ1-2; no reliable D call. Germline loops: CDR1 SGDLS, CDR2 YYNGEE. This CDR3 region has 16 residues. Trimming removed 4 bases from V and 1 base from J, with 17 bases in between. CDR3 amino acids: CASSPDWERYNYGYTF. The CDR3 DNA sequence: TGTGCCAGCAGCCCCGATTGGGAGCGCTATAACTATGGCTACACCTTC.

This chain links TRBV10-3 with TRBJ2-7; 9 bases fit TRBD2. The V gene end was trimmed by 2 bases and the J gene end by 6 bases; junction bases not matched to a gene: 8. The CDR3 covers 15 residues. Per the germline V gene, CDR1 is ENHRY and CDR2 is SYGVKD. The CDR3 spells CAISELSGRDGEQYF. The CDR3 region has the DNA TGTGCCATCAGTGAGCTTAGCGGGAGAGACGGCGAGCAGTACTTC.

This rearrangement joins TRBV2 to TRBJ2-2; a possible D gene is TRBD2 (5 bases). Germline CDR1 reads SNHLY; CDR2 reads FYNNEI. Deletions cut 5 bases from V and 6 bases from J, with 10 bases between. CDR3 size: 13 residues. CDR3 sequence: CASSQKRAGELFF. CDR3 nucleotides: TGTGCCAGCAGTCAAAAGAGGGCCGGGGAGCTGTTTTTT. The full variable domain, in which reference TRBV2 and TRBJ2-2 provide the parts outside the CDR3, is EPEVTQTPSHQVTQMGQEVILRCVPISNHLYFYWYRQILGQKVEFLVSFYNNEISEKSEIFDDQFSVERPDGSNFTLKIRSTKLEDSAMYFCASSQKRAGELFFGEGSRLTVL.

The rearrangement joins TRBV4-1 to TRBJ2-5, with D possibly being TRBD1 or TRBD2 (6 bases each). The CDR3 loop spans 16 amino acids. Germline loops: CDR1 MGHRA, CDR2 YSYEKL. V lost 4 bases and J 3 bases, leaving 18 bases between the germline ends. CDR3 sequence reads: CASSPQTRGAEETQYF. The CDR3 DNA is TGCGCCAGCAGCCCCCAGACTAGGGGGGCTGAAGAGACCCAGTACTTC.

This chain links TRBV19 with TRBJ2-4; D gene unclear. V was shortened by 8 bases and J by 0 bases, with 11 bases between the two germline ends. This CDR3 is built from 14 residues. Germline CDR1 reads LNHDA; CDR2 reads SQIVND (reference sequence). CDR3 region: CASSGIGAKNIQYF. CDR3 DNA: TGTGCCAGTTCAGGAATCGGAGCCAAAAACATTCAGTACTTC.

The J gene is TRBJ1-6, the V gene TRBV18; maybe TRBD1 (5 bases). Trimming pared 5 bases from V and 7 bases from J, leaving 15 bases between. CDR1 is KGHSH and CDR2 is LQKENI in the germline V gene. CDR3 size: 15 residues. The CDR3 spells CASSSSREGNSPLHF. The CDR3 coding sequence is TGTGCCAGCTCATCCAGCAGGGAAGGCAATTCACCCCTCCACTTT.

This clone was observed a handful of times. The chain is built from TRBV5-1 and TRBJ1-6; 7 bases map to TRBD1. Germline trimming cut 5 bases from V and 7 bases from J; bases unmatched to any gene: 3. Germline CDR1 is SGHRS and CDR2 is YFSETQ. CDR3 length: 13 amino acids. The CDR3 region has the DNA TGCGCCAGCAGTAGGGACAGCAATTCACCCCTCCACTTT. It encodes CASSRDSNSPLHF.

The chain uses TRBV5-1 and TRBJ2-2; the D gene is possibly TRBD1 (7 bases). The CDR3 is made up of 14 amino acids. The V gene lost 4 bases and the J gene lost 7 bases, with 14 bases spanning the gap. Per germline, CDR1 SGHRS and CDR2 YFSETQ. The CDR3 region is CASSAGQRSGELFF. CDR3 nucleotides: TGCGCCAGCAGCGCGGGACAGAGAAGCGGGGAGCTGTTTTTT.

The V and J genes are TRBV7-9 and TRBJ1-5, with D perhaps TRBD1 (6 bases). The CDR3 is made up of 14 amino acids. Germline loops: CDR1 SEHNR, CDR2 FQNEAQ (reference sequence). V was clipped by 5 bases and J by 2 bases, with 10 bases between them. CDR3 DNA: TGTGCCAGCAGCCCCAGGGGAGGCAATCAGCCCCAGCATTTT. Its protein is CASSPRGGNQPQHF.

CDR3 DNA sequence: TGTGCCAGTAGTGAGGGACAGCCGCCGAACACTGAAGCTTTCTTT. As protein: CASSEGQPPNTEAFF. The J gene is TRBJ1-1, the V gene TRBV19; 7 bases are a match to TRBD1. Germline CDR1 LNHDA, CDR2 SQIVND (reference sequence). The CDR3 consists of 15 residues. The V gene end was trimmed by 5 bases and the J gene end by 1 base; junction bases not matched to a gene: 7.

The chain links TRBV6-1 to TRBJ2-1, with D perhaps matching TRBD1 or TRBD2 (5 bases each). V gave up 3 bases and J gave up 4 bases, with 10 bases separating them. The CDR3 spans 14 residues. Germline V gene lookup returns CDR1 MNHNS and CDR2 SASEGT. CDR3 amino acids: CASSDEGYYNEQFF. The CDR3 bases are TGTGCCAGCAGTGACGAGGGGTATTACAATGAGCAGTTCTTC.

This clone was seen a single time. V is TRBV6-5 and J is TRBJ2-3; tentative D call: TRBD2 (6 bases). Trimming took off 8 bases at V and 2 bases at J, with 14 bases between the two ends. The CDR3 is 14 amino acids. The germline CDR1 and CDR2 sequences are MNHEY and SVGAGI. This chain's CDR3 is CASRSGTLTDTQYF. In nucleotides, the CDR3 is TGTGCCAGCCGCTCCGGGACTCTCACAGATACGCAGTATTTT.

The chain has TRBV6-6 and TRBJ2-1; tentatively, D is TRBD1 (7 bases). The length of the CDR3 is 14 residues. The V end lost 2 bases, the J end lost 6 bases, and 11 bases lay between the germline ends. Germline V gives CDR1 MNHNY, CDR2 SVGAGI (reference sequence). CDR3 region: CASSYGQGGNEQFF. CDR3 DNA sequence: TGTGCCAGCAGTTACGGGCAGGGGGGCAATGAGCAGTTCTTC.

The V and J genes are TRBV5-1 and TRBJ1-5; D remains unclear. This CDR3 comprises 13 residues. Germline lookup yields CDR1 SGHRS and CDR2 YFSETQ. V gave up 0 bases and J gave up 6 bases, with 7 bases separating them. The CDR3 is CASSLVGLQPQHF. CDR3 DNA sequence: TGCGCCAGCAGCTTGGTTGGGCTTCAGCCCCAGCATTTT.

This clone was counted once. This chain connects TRBV27 to TRBJ2-1; 7 positions agree with TRBD1. Germline V gene sequence: CDR1 MNHEY, CDR2 SMNVEV (reference sequence). The CDR3 covers 15 residues. V lost 5 bases to trimming and J lost 2 bases; unmatched junction nucleotides: 6. This chain's CDR3 is CASSQGQQAYNEQFF. The CDR3 DNA is TGTGCCAGCAGTCAGGGACAGCAAGCCTACAATGAGCAGTTCTTC.

The chain joins TRBV5-1 to TRBJ1-4; TRBD1 aligns across 11 bases. The CDR3 is made up of 15 amino acids. CDR1 is SGHRS, CDR2 YFSETQ, per germline. The trim removed 1 base at V and 7 bases at J, leaving 3 bases unmatched. CDR3 sequence (DNA): TGCGCCAGCAGCTTGTCCGGGACAGGGGGTGAAAAACTGTTTTTT. This sequence encodes CASSLSGTGGEKLFF. The whole variable domain, remainder taken from reference TRBV5-1 and TRBJ1-4, is KAGVTQTPRYLIKTRGQQVTLSCSPISGHRSVSWYQQTPGQGLQFLFEYFSETQRNKGNFPGRFSGRQFSNSRSEMNVSTLELGDSALYLCASSLSGTGGEKLFFGSGTQLSVL.